These T cell receptor beta chains were read from a single sample in a study of T cell responses to AZD1222 COVID-19 vaccine. This table comes from immunoSEQ multiplex PCR, and its TCRdb copy is limited to in-frame clones, with some not included. The sample shows just under 35,000 clones, approximately 88% of them seen only once. This sample comprised peripheral blood, obtained on day 0 of AZD1222 vaccination. These receptors all come from an adult in good health. Both conserved end residues are part of each CDR3. A D gene is named only where the DNA matches it firmly. Clone size, where shown, is once, few, many, or a class for clones that have expanded.

TRBJ2-3	TRBV4-3	-	-	CASSQDRGSTQYF
TRBJ2-1	TRBV5-1	-	-	CASSLVGAGEQFF
TRBJ1-2	TRBV7-6	-	-	CASSDGISEGQGYGYTF
TRBJ2-2	TRBV6-2/TRBV6-3	TRBD1	-	CASSQQGEYGELFF
TRBJ2-1	TRBV19	-	-	CASTASDEQFF
TRBJ2-5	TRBV5-4	TRBD2	-	CASSLAGGKETQYF
TRBJ2-3	TRBV5-1	TRBD2	-	CASTRNLAGGPNTQYF
TRBJ1-4	TRBV11-2	-	-	CASSLYRDEKLFF
TRBJ1-2	TRBV28	-	-	CASGRVYGYTF
TRBJ2-3	TRBV28	-	-	CASSLSGTDTQYF
TRBJ1-5	TRBV18	-	-	CASSPPGGNQPQHF
TRBJ1-4	TRBV28	TRBD1	-	CASSRQGADEKLFF
TRBJ2-3	TRBV4-2	-	-	CASSQVVFGGRLDTQYF
TRBJ2-2	TRBV4-3	-	few	CASSQAGDLTGELFF
TRBJ2-3	TRBV11-3	-	few	CASSSQGLGTQYF
TRBJ2-1	TRBV11-1	TRBD1	-	CASSIGQGAYNEQFF
TRBJ1-1	TRBV6-1	-	-	CAGSTVQGEAFF
TRBJ2-2	TRBV4-1	TRBD2	-	CASSQGLAGTGELFF
TRBJ1-4	TRBV4-1	-	-	CASSQVVPAGSSREKLFF
TRBJ2-6	TRBV5-1	TRBD1	-	CASSYGQAGANVLTF
TRBJ2-7	TRBV10-3	-	few	CAISDDGEQYF
TRBJ2-7	TRBV2	TRBD2	-	CASSEVTGLAEQYF
TRBJ1-4	TRBV13	-	-	CASSFGRSEKLFF
TRBJ1-6	TRBV10-3	TRBD1	-	CAISEGQGGQNSPLHF
TRBJ1-1	TRBV6-2/TRBV6-3	TRBD1	few	CASSGQGNTEAFF
TRBJ2-7	TRBV6-5	TRBD2	-	CASSYSGAGGYEQYF
TRBJ2-7	TRBV7-2	TRBD1	-	CASSSWTGTGGHEQYF
TRBJ2-3	TRBV7-9	-	few	CASSPGLSTDTQYF
TRBJ2-5	TRBV29-1	-	-	CSVVPAEAQETQYF
TRBJ2-3	TRBV28	TRBD2	-	CASSIRLAGGPADTQYF
TRBJ1-4	TRBV4-1	TRBD1	-	CASSLGGQTNNEKLFF
TRBJ2-3	TRBV11-2	-	few	CASSFALGTDTQYF
TRBJ1-6	TRBV6-5	-	-	CASSYSKQVLSSPLHF
TRBJ2-7	TRBV7-6	TRBD1	-	CASSRDRAYEQYF
TRBJ1-5	TRBV19	-	-	CASSRAGHDNQPQHF
TRBJ1-5	TRBV10-2	TRBD1	few	CASSEWTGMKPQHF
TRBJ1-1	TRBV16	-	-	CASSPNTEAFF
TRBJ2-7	TRBV5-4	TRBD1	-	CAINHRGVGGRPYEQYF
TRBJ2-7	TRBV14	-	-	CASSQGPLQNGYEQYF
TRBJ1-6	TRBV7-9	-	-	CASSLDQSSYNSPLHF
TRBJ2-7	TRBV7-7	TRBD1	-	CASSAGQGSYEQYF
TRBJ2-3	TRBV7-2	TRBD1	-	CASSLGGTVLGDTQYF
TRBJ1-2	TRBV24-1	TRBD1	-	CATSASDRVAGYTF
TRBJ1-2	TRBV3-1/TRBV3-2	-	-	CASSQDEGYGYRYGYTF
TRBJ1-3	TRBV6-2/TRBV6-3	TRBD1	once	CASSWTGRSGNTIYF
TRBJ2-3	TRBV6-5	TRBD2	once	CASSNGLEADTQYF
TRBJ1-2	TRBV5-1	-	-	CASSLNSGGRGHGYTF
TRBJ2-1	TRBV5-1	TRBD1	-	CASSLGQGRTYNEQFF
TRBJ1-6	TRBV6-2/TRBV6-3	TRBD1	once	CASSHQTGMGHSPLHF
TRBJ1-1	TRBV10-3	-	-	CAISESNGGIEAFF
TRBJ1-1	TRBV19	-	-	CASIPGRLRYTMNTEAFF
TRBJ2-2	TRBV5-6	TRBD1	few	CASSLLGSQGGTGELFF
TRBJ2-1	TRBV9	-	-	CASSVALGSYNEQFF
TRBJ1-1	TRBV2	TRBD1	-	CASRGIWTGTVSGTEAFF
TRBJ1-3	TRBV9	-	once	CASSVDGGSGNTIYF
TRBJ1-4	TRBV11-1	-	-	CASSLTWNEKLFF
TRBJ2-3	TRBV5-1	TRBD2	-	CASSLAGGTDTQYF
TRBJ1-2	TRBV18	-	-	CASSPTNYGYTF